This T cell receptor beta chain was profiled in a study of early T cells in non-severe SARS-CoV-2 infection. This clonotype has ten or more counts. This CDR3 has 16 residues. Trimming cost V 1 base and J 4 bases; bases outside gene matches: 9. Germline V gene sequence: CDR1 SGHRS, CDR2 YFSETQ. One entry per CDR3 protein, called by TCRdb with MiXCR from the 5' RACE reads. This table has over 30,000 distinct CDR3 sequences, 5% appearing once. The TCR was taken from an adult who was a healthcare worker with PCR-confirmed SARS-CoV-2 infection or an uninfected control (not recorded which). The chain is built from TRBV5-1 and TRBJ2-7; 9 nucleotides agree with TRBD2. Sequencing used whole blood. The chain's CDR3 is CASSLKLAGGPYEQYF. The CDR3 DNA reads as TGCGCCAGCAGCTTGAAATTGGCGGGGGGGCCTTACGAGCAGTACTTC.